These 26 T cell receptor beta chains originate from one sample sequenced in a study of cytomegalovirus exposure and HLA in healthy donors. A multiplex PCR was run with 60 Vbeta primers and 13 Jbeta primers. Using immunoSEQ multiplex PCR, the repertoire was profiled, and TCRdb retains in-frame clones only, with some absent. The table includes under 130,000 clones, around 78% detected once. The material sequenced was PBMCs. These receptor sequences come from a male donor in good health and CMV-seronegative.

CDR3 amino acids: CASTSPGAGELFF. The CDR3 DNA sequence: TGTGCCAGCACCTCGCCGGGGGCCGGGGAGCTGTTTTTT. The chain links TRBV28 to TRBJ2-2; possible D gene TRBD2, 6 bases. The germline CDR1 and CDR2 sequences are MDHEN and SYDVKM. This CDR3 comprises 13 residues. Trimming left V 7 bases short and J 6 bases short, with 12 bases between.

V is TRBV7-2 and J is TRBJ2-5, with 13 bases matching TRBD2. Gene TRBJ2-7 matches the end of the DNA better, so the J call may be wrong. Per the germline V gene, CDR1 is SGHTA and CDR2 is FQGNSA. The CDR3 is 15 residues long. The CDR3 DNA sequence: TGTGCCAGCAGCCTTACTAGCGGGAGGGCGGGCGAGCAGTACTTC. Amino acid sequence: CASSLTSGRAGEQYF.

The V call is TRBV12-5, the J call TRBJ2-1; 15 nucleotides agree with TRBD2. The CDR3 has 14 residues. From germline, CDR1 is LGHNT and CDR2 FRNRAP. The junction had 6 bases not matched to a gene; V was cut back by 5 bases and J by 13 bases. The CDR3 DNA sequence: TGTGCTAGTGGTCTTGGACTAGCGGGAGGGAAACAGTTCTTC. This codes for CASGLGLAGGKQFF.

The chain is built from TRBV6-5 and TRBJ2-1; D perhaps matches TRBD2 (5 bases). Germline V CDR1 and CDR2: MNHEY, SVGAGI. The CDR3 has 14 residues. Trimming took off 2 bases at V and 7 bases at J, with 12 bases between the two ends. The CDR3 spells CASSYAAGGNEQFF. For the CDR3, the DNA is TGTGCCAGCAGTTACGCCGCGGGTGGTAATGAGCAGTTCTTC.

This chain joins TRBV19 and TRBJ2-7; 7 bases are shared with TRBD2. Germline CDR1 reads LNHDA; CDR2 reads SQIVND (reference sequence). V shed 8 bases, J shed 5 bases, and the junction held 15 bases outside the gene matches. The CDR3 runs to 15 residues. The CDR3 loop reads CASSNPGGPPHEQYF. CDR3 in DNA: TGTGCCAGTTCAAACCCGGGGGGACCCCCCCACGAGCAGTACTTC.

This chain connects TRBV19 to TRBJ2-3, with D tentatively TRBD2 (6 bases). The V and J ends lost 1 base and 0 bases respectively, with 8 bases between them. The germline gives CDR1 LNHDA, CDR2 SQIVND (reference sequence). The CDR3 sequence is 15 residues long. CDR3 bases: TGTGCCAGTAGTATAGCAAGCGGGAGCACAGATACGCAGTATTTT. Residues: CASSIASGSTDTQYF.

V gene TRBV19 combines with J gene TRBJ1-1; tentatively, D is TRBD1 (6 bases). The CDR3 contains 14 residues. Germline-derived CDR1 and CDR2 are LNHDA and SQIVND (reference sequence). Trimming shortened V by 6 bases and J by 11 bases, and 22 bases separated the two germline ends. CDR3 DNA: TGTGCCAGTAGCGTTGGTTGGCAGGGGTTTACGGCTTTCTTT. Translating it yields CASSVGWQGFTAFF.

The chain carries TRBV20-1 and TRBJ1-2; D is possibly TRBD1 (6 bases). Per germline, CDR1 DFQATT and CDR2 SNEGSKA (reference sequence). The CDR3 consists of 11 residues. Trimming shortened V by 6 bases and J by 6 bases, and 11 bases separated the two germline ends. The CDR3 DNA is TGCAGTGCCGTACAGGGTGATGGCTACACCTTC. This translates into CSAVQGDGYTF.

This chain joins TRBV7-2 and TRBJ2-1; D remains unclear. Trimming left V 4 bases short and J 7 bases short, with 8 bases between. The germline CDR1 and CDR2 sequences are SGHTA and FQGNSA. The CDR3 covers 12 residues. The CDR3 region is CASSSLRNEQFF. Here the CDR3 DNA reads TGTGCCAGCAGCTCTCTCAGGAATGAGCAGTTCTTC.

The V and J genes are TRBV5-4 and TRBJ2-7; 7 bases map to TRBD1. V lost 2 bases, J lost 5 bases, and 4 bases stayed unmatched. The CDR3 totals 13 residues. Germline loops: CDR1 SGHNT, CDR2 YYREEE (reference sequence). The CDR3 nucleotides read TGTGCCAGCAGCTTATCAAGGGGGCACGAGCAGTACTTC. It translates to CASSLSRGHEQYF. The whole variable domain, filled in from reference TRBV5-4 and TRBJ2-7, reads ETGVTQSPTHLIKTRGQQVTLRCSSQSGHNTVSWYQQALGQGPQFIFQYYREEENGRGNFPPRFSGLQFPNYSSELNVNALELDDSALYLCASSLSRGHEQYFGPGTRLTVT.

This chain links TRBV9 with TRBJ2-7; 9 bases are shared with TRBD1. The CDR3 contains 15 residues. In germline, CDR1 is SGDLS, CDR2 YYNGEE. J was trimmed by 4 bases and V by 2 bases; bases with no gene match: 7. CDR3 loop: CASSVAPGQGYEQYF. CDR3 in DNA: TGTGCCAGCAGCGTGGCTCCGGGACAGGGTTACGAGCAGTACTTC.

The chain combines TRBV28 with TRBJ2-1, with no clear D. The CDR3 length is 14 residues. V gave up 7 bases and J gave up 5 bases, with 15 bases separating them. Germline CDR1 and CDR2: MDHEN and SYDVKM. The chain's CDR3 is CASTPPSVNNEQFF. The CDR3 coding sequence is TGTGCCAGCACTCCCCCCTCCGTAAACAATGAGCAGTTCTTC.

The chain is built from TRBV27 and TRBJ2-7; D uncertain. Trimming took 0 bases from V and 4 from J, leaving 7 bases between them. The CDR3 extends over 13 amino acids. Germline loops: CDR1 MNHEY, CDR2 SMNVEV (reference sequence). This CDR3 is CASSLSSPYEQYF. The CDR3 bases are TGTGCCAGCAGTTTATCGAGCCCTTACGAGCAGTACTTC.

V usage is TRBV9 and J usage is TRBJ2-7; D gene unclear. The CDR3 loop spans 14 amino acids. Germline V lookup: CDR1 SGDLS, CDR2 YYNGEE. V shed 0 bases and J shed 5 bases, with 12 bases lying between them. The chain's CDR3 is CASSVDASPNEQYF. The CDR3, as DNA: TGTGCCAGCAGCGTAGATGCGTCCCCGAACGAGCAGTACTTC.

The chain couples TRBV9 to TRBJ1-4; a weak D match, TRBD1 (6 bases). CDR3 length: 15 residues. Germline CDR1 is SGDLS and CDR2 is YYNGEE. Trimming stripped 6 bases from V and 5 bases from J, with 17 bases between. CDR3 bases: TGTGCCAGCACCAGGGCCGGGGGGCCCAATGAAAAACTGTTTTTT. Protein product: CASTRAGGPNEKLFF. Full variable domain (rest looked up from reference TRBV9 and TRBJ1-4): DSGVTQTPKHLITATGQRVTLRCSPRSGDLSVYWYQQSLDQGLQFLIQYYNGEERAKGNILERFSAQQFPDLHSELNLSSLELGDSALYFCASTRAGGPNEKLFFGSGTQLSVL.

This clone was counted between two and nine times. The chain combines TRBV4-2 with TRBJ1-5; 9 bases are a match to TRBD1. CDR3 length: 15 amino acids. The V and J ends lost 3 bases and 5 bases, in that order; junction bases with no gene match: 5. From germline, CDR1 is LGHNA and CDR2 YNFKEQ. CDR3 DNA: TGTGCCAGCAGCCAGGAGGGGACAGGGTATCAGCCCCAGCATTTT. Protein sequence: CASSQEGTGYQPQHF.

The rearrangement uses TRBV11-2 and TRBJ2-7; 11 bases match TRBD1. Per germline, CDR1 SGHAT and CDR2 FQNNGV. The V segment lost 2 bases and the J segment 6 bases; nucleotides outside the gene matches: 6. The CDR3 length is 15 residues. CDR3 bases: TGTGCCAGCAGCTTACAGGGGACAGGGGGAGGCGAGCAGTACTTC. Its translation: CASSLQGTGGGEQYF.

The chain recombines TRBV27 with TRBJ1-1; the D is unclear. CDR1 is MNHEY, CDR2 SMNVEV, per germline (reference sequence). The CDR3 spans 12 residues. V gave up 5 bases and J gave up 4 bases, with 8 bases separating them. The CDR3: CASSLRGTEAFF. CDR3 coding DNA: TGTGCCAGCAGTCTCCGGGGCACTGAAGCTTTCTTT.

CDR3 in amino acids: CASSASGQETQYF. The CDR3, as DNA: TGCGCCAGCAGCGCTAGCGGCCAAGAGACCCAGTACTTC. The chain joins TRBV10-1 to TRBJ2-5; 7 bases are a match to TRBD2. The CDR3 is 13 residues long. Germline CDR1 is WNHNN and CDR2 is SYGVQD (reference sequence). V dropped 6 bases and J dropped 1; count of bases not matched to a gene: 2.

The chain has TRBV5-1 and TRBJ2-1; 7 bases are a match to TRBD2. The germline gives CDR1 SGHRS, CDR2 YFSETQ. J gave up 3 bases and V 3 bases, and 6 bases lay outside the gene matches. The length of the CDR3 is 15 residues. CDR3 residues: CASSSSGEYYNEQFF. The CDR3 nucleotides are TGCGCCAGCAGCTCGAGCGGGGAATACTACAATGAGCAGTTCTTC.

The rearrangement joins TRBV18 to TRBJ2-3; D gene uncertain. Trimming cost V 0 bases and J 1 base, with 5 bases left between them. The V gene's germline CDR1 is KGHSH and CDR2 LQKENI. The length of the CDR3 is 14 residues. This chain's CDR3 is CASSPPSGTDTQYF. As DNA, the CDR3 is TGTGCCAGCTCACCACCGTCCGGCACAGATACGCAGTATTTT. Full variable domain (outside the CDR3, taken from reference TRBV18 and TRBJ2-3): NAGVMQNPRHLVRRRGQEARLRCSPMKGHSHVYWYRQLPEEGLKFMVYLQKENIIDESGMPKERFSAEFPKEGPSILRIQQVVRGDSAAYFCASSPPSGTDTQYFGPGTRLTVL.

The chain employs TRBV9 and TRBJ2-1, with 8 bases aligning to TRBD1. From germline, CDR1 is SGDLS and CDR2 YYNGEE. J was trimmed by 0 bases and V by 3 bases; bases with no gene match: 5. The CDR3 sequence is 16 residues long. The CDR3 DNA reads as TGTGCCAGCAGCGGACGGGACAGGAGCTCCTACAATGAGCAGTTCTTC. Its translation: CASSGRDRSSYNEQFF.

The gene calls are TRBV4-1 and TRBJ1-2; perhaps TRBD1 as D (5 bases). The CDR3 is 17 residues long. From germline, CDR1 is MGHRA and CDR2 YSYEKL. V dropped 1 base and J dropped 0 bases, with 15 bases sitting between them. CDR3 region: CASSQVQGGAPNYGYTF. CDR3 DNA sequence: TGCGCCAGCAGCCAAGTTCAGGGTGGAGCCCCTAACTATGGCTACACCTTC.

This clone occurred a few times. The rearrangement uses TRBV28 and TRBJ2-1; TRBD2 might be the D (7 bases). This CDR3 has 18 amino acids. Looked up from germline, CDR1 is MDHEN and CDR2 is SYDVKM. Between the trimmed V and J ends, which lost 5 bases and 5 bases, there was a span of 25 bases. The CDR3 nucleotides read TGTGCCAGCAGTCCCGCGGGGGCAGGGGTCTTAGGGAACAATGAGCAGTTCTTC. It translates to CASSPAGAGVLGNNEQFF.

The chain recombines TRBV6-6 with TRBJ1-1; no reliable D call. Trimming removed 6 bases at V and 0 bases at J, with 11 bases between. This CDR3 has 14 amino acids. The germline V gene encodes CDR1 MNHNY and CDR2 SVGAGI (reference sequence). The CDR3 region has the DNA TGTGCCAGCAGGTCTCCGAACATGAACACTGAAGCTTTCTTT. It yields the protein CASRSPNMNTEAFF.

The J gene is TRBJ2-5, the V gene TRBV7-8, with TRBD2 identical over 13 bases. The end of the DNA aligns better with TRBJ2-7, so the J call may be wrong. The CDR3 is 15 residues long. Per the germline V gene, CDR1 is SGHVS and CDR2 is FQNEAQ. DNA of the CDR3: TGTGCCAGCAGCCCGGGACTAGCGGGGACCTACGAGCAGTACTTC. It yields the protein CASSPGLAGTYEQYF.